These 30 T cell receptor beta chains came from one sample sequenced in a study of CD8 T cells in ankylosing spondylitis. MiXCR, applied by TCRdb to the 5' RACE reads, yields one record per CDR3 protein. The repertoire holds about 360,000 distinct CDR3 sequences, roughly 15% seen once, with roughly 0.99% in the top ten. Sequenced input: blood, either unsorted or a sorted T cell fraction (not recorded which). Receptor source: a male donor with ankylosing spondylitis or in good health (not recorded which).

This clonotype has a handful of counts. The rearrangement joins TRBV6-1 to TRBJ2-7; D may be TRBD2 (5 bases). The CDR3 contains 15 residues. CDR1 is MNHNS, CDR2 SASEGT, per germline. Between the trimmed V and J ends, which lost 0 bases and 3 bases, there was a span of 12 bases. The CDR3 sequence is CASSEAYPGFYEQYF. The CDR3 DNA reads TGTGCCAGCAGTGAAGCCTACCCGGGGTTCTACGAGCAGTACTTC.

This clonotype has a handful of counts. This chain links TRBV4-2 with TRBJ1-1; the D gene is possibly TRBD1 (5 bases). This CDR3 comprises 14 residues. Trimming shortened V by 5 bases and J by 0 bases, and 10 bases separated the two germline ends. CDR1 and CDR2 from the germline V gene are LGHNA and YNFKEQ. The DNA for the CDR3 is TGTGCCAGCAGCGAGCGACAGTTGAACACTGAAGCTTTCTTT. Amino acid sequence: CASSERQLNTEAFF.

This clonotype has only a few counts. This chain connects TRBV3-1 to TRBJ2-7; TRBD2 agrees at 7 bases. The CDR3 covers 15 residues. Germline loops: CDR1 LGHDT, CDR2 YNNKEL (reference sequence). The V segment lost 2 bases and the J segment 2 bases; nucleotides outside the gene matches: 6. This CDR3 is CASSQPSGRTYEQYF. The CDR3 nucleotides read TGTGCCAGCAGCCAACCTAGCGGACGCACCTACGAGCAGTACTTC.

The CDR3 reads CASSQEERGREQYF. CDR3 sequence (DNA): TGTGCCAGCAGCCAAGAAGAGAGGGGGAGAGAGCAGTACTTC. J is TRBJ2-7 and V is TRBV3-1; possible D gene TRBD1, 6 bases. The CDR3 spans 14 residues. The V gene's germline CDR1 is LGHDT and CDR2 YNNKEL (reference sequence). V lost 0 bases and J lost 7, with 13 bases in between.

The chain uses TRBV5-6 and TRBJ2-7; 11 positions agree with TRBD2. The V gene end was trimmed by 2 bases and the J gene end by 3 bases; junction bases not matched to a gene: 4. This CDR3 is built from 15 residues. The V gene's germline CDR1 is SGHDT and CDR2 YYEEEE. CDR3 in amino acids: CASSFLAGGYYEQYF. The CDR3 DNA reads TGTGCCAGCAGCTTCCTAGCGGGGGGCTACTACGAGCAGTACTTC.

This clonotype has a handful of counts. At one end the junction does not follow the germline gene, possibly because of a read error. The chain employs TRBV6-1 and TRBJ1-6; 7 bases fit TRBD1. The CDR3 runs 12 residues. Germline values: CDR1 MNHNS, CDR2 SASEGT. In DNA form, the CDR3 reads TGTGCAAGCAGGCTTACAGGGGAGGCTCCCCACTTT. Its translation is CASRLTGEAPHF.

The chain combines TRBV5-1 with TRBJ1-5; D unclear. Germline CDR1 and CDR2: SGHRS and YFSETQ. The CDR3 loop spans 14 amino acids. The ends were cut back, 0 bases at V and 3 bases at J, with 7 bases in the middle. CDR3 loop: CASSLGPTNQPQHF. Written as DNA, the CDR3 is TGCGCCAGCAGCTTGGGGCCCACCAATCAGCCCCAGCATTTT. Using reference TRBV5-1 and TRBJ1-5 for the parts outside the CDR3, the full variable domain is KAGVTQTPRYLIKTRGQQVTLSCSPISGHRSVSWYQQTPGQGLQFLFEYFSETQRNKGNFPGRFSGRQFSNSRSEMNVSTLELGDSALYLCASSLGPTNQPQHFGDGTRLSIL.

The DNA of the CDR3 is TGCGCCAGCAGCTTGTCGGGAACGGGGTTGAATACGCAGTATTTT. Translating it yields CASSLSGTGLNTQYF. This chain connects TRBV5-1 to TRBJ2-3; the D gene is possibly TRBD2 (5 bases). Looked up from germline, CDR1 is SGHRS and CDR2 is YFSETQ. The CDR3 has 15 amino acids. Trimming shortened V by 1 base and J by 7 bases, and 16 bases separated the two germline ends.

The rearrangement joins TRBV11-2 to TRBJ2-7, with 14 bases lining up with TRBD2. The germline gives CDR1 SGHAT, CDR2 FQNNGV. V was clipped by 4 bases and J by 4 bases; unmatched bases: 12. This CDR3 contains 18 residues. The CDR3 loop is CASSSFRGTSGSAYEQYF. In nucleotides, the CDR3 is TGTGCCAGCAGCTCCTTCCGCGGGACTAGCGGGAGTGCATACGAGCAGTACTTC.

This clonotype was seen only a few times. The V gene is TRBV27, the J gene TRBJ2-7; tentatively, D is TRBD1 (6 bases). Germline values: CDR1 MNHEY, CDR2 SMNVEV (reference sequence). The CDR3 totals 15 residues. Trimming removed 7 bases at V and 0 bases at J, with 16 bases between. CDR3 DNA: TGTGCCAGCAATAGCCCGGGCAGGGGCTCCTACGAGCAGTACTTC. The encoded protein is CASNSPGRGSYEQYF.

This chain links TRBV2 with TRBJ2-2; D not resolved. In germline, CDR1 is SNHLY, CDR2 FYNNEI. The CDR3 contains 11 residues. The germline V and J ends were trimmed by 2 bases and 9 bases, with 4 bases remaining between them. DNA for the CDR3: TGTGCCAGCAGTGAATTACGGGAGCTGTTTTTT. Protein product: CASSELRELFF.

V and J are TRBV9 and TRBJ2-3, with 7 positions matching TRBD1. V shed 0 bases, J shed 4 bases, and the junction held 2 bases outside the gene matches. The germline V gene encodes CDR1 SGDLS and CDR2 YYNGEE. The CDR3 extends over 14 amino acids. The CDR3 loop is CASSVGQGADTQYF. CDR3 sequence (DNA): TGTGCCAGCAGCGTAGGGCAGGGGGCAGATACGCAGTATTTT.

The DNA for the CDR3 is TGTGCCAGCAGGCCTCAGGGGGTGGGCTCCTACAATGAGCAGTTCTTC. Its translation: CASRPQGVGSYNEQFF. J is TRBJ2-1 and V is TRBV11-2; 7 bases map to TRBD1. Germline V gene sequence: CDR1 SGHAT, CDR2 FQNNGV. Unmatched junction bases numbered 8, after V lost 6 bases and J lost 0 bases. This CDR3 spans 16 amino acids.

Here the CDR3 reads CASSLAGHNDSPLHF. The CDR3 region has the DNA TGTGCCAGCAGCTTGGCTGGACACAATGATTCACCCCTCCACTTT. The chain couples TRBV11-2 to TRBJ1-6, with a weak D call TRBD1 (5 bases). The CDR3 covers 15 residues. V shed 3 bases and J shed 8 bases, with 14 bases lying between them. Germline V lookup: CDR1 SGHAT, CDR2 FQNNGV.

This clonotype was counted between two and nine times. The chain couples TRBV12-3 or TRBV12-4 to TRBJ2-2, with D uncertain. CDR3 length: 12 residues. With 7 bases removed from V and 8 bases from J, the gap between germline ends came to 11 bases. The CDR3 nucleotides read TGTGCCAGCACTTTCATGATTGGGGAGCTGTTTTTT. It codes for CASTFMIGELFF.

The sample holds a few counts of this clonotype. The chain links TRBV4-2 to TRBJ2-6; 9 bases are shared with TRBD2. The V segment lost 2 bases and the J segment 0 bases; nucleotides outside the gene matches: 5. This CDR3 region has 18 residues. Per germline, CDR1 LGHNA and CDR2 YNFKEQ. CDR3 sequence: CASSQRAGGPSGANVLTF. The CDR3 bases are TGTGCCAGCAGCCAAAGAGCGGGAGGACCCTCTGGGGCCAACGTCCTGACTTTC.

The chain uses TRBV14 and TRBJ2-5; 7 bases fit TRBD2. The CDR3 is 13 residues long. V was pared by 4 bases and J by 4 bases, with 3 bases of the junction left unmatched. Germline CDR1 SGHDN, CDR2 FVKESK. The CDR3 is CASSRGLRETQYF. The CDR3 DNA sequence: TGTGCCAGCAGCCGGGGACTAAGAGAGACCCAGTACTTC.

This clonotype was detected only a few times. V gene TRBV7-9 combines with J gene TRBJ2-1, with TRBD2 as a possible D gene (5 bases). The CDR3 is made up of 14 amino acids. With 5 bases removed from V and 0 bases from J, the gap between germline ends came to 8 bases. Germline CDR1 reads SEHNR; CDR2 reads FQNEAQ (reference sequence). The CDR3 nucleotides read TGTGCCAGCAGCATCCGGGACTCCTACAATGAGCAGTTCTTC. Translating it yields CASSIRDSYNEQFF.

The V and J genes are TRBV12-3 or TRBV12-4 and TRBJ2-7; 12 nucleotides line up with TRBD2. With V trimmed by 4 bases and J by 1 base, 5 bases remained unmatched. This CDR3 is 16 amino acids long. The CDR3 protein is CASSSLGTSGSYEQYF. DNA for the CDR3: TGTGCCAGCAGTTCGCTTGGGACTAGCGGGTCCTACGAGCAGTACTTC.

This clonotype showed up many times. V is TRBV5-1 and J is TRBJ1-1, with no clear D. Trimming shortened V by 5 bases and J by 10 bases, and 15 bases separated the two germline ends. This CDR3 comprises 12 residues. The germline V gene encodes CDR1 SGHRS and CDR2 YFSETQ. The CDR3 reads CASRKSPSPAFF. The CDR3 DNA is TGCGCCAGCAGGAAGAGCCCTTCCCCAGCTTTCTTT.

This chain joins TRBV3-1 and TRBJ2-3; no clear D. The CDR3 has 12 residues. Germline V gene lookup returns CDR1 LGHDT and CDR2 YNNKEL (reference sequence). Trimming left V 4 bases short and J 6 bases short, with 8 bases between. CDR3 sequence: CASSLIGDTQYF. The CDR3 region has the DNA TGTGCCAGCAGCCTCATCGGGGATACGCAGTATTTT.

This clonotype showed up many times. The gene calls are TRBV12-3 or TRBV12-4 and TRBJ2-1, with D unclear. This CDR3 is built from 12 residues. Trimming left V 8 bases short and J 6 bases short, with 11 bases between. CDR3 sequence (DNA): TGTGCCAGCCGCTTCGGCGGCAATGAGCAGTTCTTC. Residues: CASRFGGNEQFF.

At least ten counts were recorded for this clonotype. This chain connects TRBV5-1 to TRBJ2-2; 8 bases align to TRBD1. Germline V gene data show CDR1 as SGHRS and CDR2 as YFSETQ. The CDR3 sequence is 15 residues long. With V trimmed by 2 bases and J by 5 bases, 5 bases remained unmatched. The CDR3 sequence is CASSFGTGGTGELFF. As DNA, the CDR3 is TGCGCCAGCAGCTTCGGGACAGGCGGTACCGGGGAGCTGTTTTTT.

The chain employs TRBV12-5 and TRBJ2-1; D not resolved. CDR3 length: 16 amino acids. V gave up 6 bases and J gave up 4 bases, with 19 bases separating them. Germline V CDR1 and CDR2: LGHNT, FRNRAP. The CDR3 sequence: CASGLLSTSLYNEQFF. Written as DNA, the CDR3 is TGTGCTAGTGGCTTGCTGTCTACTTCATTGTACAATGAGCAGTTCTTC.

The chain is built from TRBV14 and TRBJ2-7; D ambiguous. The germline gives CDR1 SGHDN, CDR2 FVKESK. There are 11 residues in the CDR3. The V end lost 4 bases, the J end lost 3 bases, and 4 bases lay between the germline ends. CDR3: CASSRNYEQYF. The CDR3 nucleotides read TGTGCCAGCAGCCGCAACTACGAGCAGTACTTC.

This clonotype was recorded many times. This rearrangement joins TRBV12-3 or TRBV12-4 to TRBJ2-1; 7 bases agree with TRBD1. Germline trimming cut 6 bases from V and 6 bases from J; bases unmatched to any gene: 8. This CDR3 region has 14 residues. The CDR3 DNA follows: TGTGCCAGCAGGCCTCGGGACAGCGCCAATGAGCAGTTCTTC. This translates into CASRPRDSANEQFF.

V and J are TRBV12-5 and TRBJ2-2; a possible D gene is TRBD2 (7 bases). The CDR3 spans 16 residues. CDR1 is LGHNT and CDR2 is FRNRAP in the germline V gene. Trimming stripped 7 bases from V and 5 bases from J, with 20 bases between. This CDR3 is CASAPGGGAGTGELFF. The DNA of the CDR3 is TGTGCTAGTGCCCCGGGGGGCGGGGCGGGGACCGGGGAGCTGTTTTTT.

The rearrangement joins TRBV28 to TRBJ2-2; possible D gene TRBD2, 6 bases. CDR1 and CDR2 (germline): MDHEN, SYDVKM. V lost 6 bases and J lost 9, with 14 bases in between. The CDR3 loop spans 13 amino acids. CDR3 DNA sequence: TGTGCCAGCAGCCTGAGGCGGGGCTGGGAGCTGTTTTTT. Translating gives CASSLRRGWELFF.

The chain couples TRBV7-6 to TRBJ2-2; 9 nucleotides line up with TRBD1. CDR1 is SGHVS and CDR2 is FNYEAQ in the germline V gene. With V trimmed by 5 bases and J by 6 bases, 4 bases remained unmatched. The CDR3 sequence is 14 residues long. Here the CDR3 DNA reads TGTGCCAGCAGCACCCGGACAGGGGCCGGGGAGCTGTTTTTT. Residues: CASSTRTGAGELFF.

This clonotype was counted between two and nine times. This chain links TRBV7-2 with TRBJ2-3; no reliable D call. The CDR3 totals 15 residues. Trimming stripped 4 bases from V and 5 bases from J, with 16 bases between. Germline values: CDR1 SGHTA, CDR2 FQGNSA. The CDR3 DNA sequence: TGTGCCAGCAGCTCCGACCCACAGAGACGAGATACGCAGTATTTT. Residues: CASSSDPQRRDTQYF. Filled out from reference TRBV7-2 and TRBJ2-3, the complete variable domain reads GAGVSQSPSNKVTEKGKDVELRCDPISGHTALYWYRQSLGQGLEFLIYFQGNSAPDKSGLPSDRFSAERTGGSVSTLTIQRTQQEDSAVYLCASSSDPQRRDTQYFGPGTRLTVL.